This T cell receptor beta chain was retrieved from a study of cytomegalovirus exposure and HLA in healthy donors. The CDR3 covers 14 residues. With 1 base removed from V and 1 base from J, the gap between germline ends came to 7 bases. The V gene's germline CDR1 is SEHNR and CDR2 FQNEAQ (reference sequence). About this clone: The antigen remains unidentified.

Study findings and constraints: Rare sequences made up most TCRs, while some public TCRs were found in many donors. First-cohort TCR clusters tended to co-occur in the approximately 130 validation repertoires, a later analysis found. Diagnosis of cytomegalovirus status made by the classifier reportedly showed high specificity and sensitivity.

Clones were sequenced by immunoSEQ multiplex PCR, and TCRdb holds only the in-frame ones, with some missing. The sample yields tens of thousands of clones, about 94% seen once. Donors were drawn from the approximately 120-subject validation cohort, separate from the approximately 700-subject first cohort. This TCR was recovered from a man younger than 30 in good health and CMV-seropositive. The rearrangement joins TRBV7-9 to TRBJ2-5, with D uncertain. Specimen: PBMCs. The CDR3 DNA reads as TGTGCCAGCAGCTTAGGGCAGATCCAAGAGACCCAGTACTTC. Residues: CASSLGQIQETQYF.